This T cell receptor (beta chain) came from a study of T cells in Graves' hyperthyroidism and ophthalmopathy. Researchers amplified the TCR beta CDR3 regions from RNA transcripts. The TCR CDR3 first-round RT-PCR relied on the HTBI primer set. TCRdb used MiXCR to reprocess the multiplex PCR reads, holding one entry per CDR3 protein. The sample consists of around 400,000 distinct CDR3 sequences, about 25% of them appearing once. The CDR3 has 13 amino acids. Trimming removed 4 bases at V and 4 bases at J, with 8 bases between. Germline loops: CDR1 MNHNS, CDR2 SASEGT. Concerning this clonotype itself: Antigen specificity is unknown.

Study-level results: Among thyroid clonotypes expanded above 0.001, most also appeared in blood.

This receptor was taken from a man aged 45-65 years with Graves' hyperthyroidism. Sequenced: blood. J is TRBJ2-1 and V is TRBV6-1, with D unresolved. CDR3 region: CASSGHGYNEQFF. The DNA of the CDR3 is TGTGCCAGCAGTGGCCACGGATACAATGAGCAGTTCTTC.